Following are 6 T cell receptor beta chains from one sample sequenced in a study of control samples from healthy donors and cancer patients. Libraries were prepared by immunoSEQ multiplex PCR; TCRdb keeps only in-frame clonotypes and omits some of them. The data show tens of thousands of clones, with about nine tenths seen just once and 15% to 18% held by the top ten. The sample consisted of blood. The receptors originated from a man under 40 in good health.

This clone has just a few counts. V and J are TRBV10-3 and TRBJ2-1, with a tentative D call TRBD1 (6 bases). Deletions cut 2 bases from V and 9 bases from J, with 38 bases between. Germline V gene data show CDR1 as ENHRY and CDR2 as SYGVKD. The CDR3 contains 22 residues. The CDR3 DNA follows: TGTGCCATCAGTGAGCCCAGACCGTCTCGGGCCGCTGGATTAGTCCGGACAGTTGAGCAGTTCTTC. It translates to CAISEPRPSRAAGLVRTVEQFF.

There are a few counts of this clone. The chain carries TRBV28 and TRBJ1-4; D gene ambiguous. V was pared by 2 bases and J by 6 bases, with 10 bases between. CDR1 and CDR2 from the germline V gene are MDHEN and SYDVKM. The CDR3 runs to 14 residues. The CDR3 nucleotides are TGTGCCAGCAGTTTAGAAGTGGGGTATGAAAAACTGTTTTTT. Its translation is CASSLEVGYEKLFF.

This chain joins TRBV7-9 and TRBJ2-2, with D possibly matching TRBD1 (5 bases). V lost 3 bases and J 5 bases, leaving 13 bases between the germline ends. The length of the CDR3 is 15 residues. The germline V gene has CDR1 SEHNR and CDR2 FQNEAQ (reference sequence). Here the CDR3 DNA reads TGTGCCAGCAGCTTGGCCCTTCAGGGAACCGGGGAGCTGTTTTTT. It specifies CASSLALQGTGELFF.

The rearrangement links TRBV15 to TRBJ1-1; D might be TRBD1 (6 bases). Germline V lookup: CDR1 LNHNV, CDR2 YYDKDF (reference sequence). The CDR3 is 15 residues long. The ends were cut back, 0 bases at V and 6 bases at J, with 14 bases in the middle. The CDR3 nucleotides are TGTGCCACCAGCAGAGATAAACAGGGAGGGGCTGAAGCTTTCTTT. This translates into CATSRDKQGGAEAFF.

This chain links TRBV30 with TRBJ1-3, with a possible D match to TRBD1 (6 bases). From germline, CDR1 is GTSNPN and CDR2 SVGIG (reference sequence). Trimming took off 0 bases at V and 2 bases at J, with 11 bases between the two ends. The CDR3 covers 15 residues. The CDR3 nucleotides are TGTGCCTGGAGTGTACCGGGGGGGCCTGGAAACACCATATATTTT. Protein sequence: CAWSVPGGPGNTIYF.

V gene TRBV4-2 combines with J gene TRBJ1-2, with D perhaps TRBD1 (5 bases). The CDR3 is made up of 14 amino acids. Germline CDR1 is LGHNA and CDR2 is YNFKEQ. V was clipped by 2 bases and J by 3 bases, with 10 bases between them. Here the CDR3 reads CASSQRPGDYGYTF. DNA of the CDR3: TGTGCCAGCAGCCAACGCCCGGGGGACTATGGCTACACCTTC.